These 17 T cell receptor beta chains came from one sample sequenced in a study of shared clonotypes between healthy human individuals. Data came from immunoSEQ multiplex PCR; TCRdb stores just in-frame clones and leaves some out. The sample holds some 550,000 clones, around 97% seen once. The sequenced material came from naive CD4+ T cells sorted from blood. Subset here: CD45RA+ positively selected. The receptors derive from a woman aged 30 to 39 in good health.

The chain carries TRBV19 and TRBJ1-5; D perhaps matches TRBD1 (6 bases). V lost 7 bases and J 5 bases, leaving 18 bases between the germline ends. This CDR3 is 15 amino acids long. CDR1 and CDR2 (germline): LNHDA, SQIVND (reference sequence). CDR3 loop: CASTTNGAGDQPQHF. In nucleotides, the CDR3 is TGTGCCAGTACGACCAACGGGGCAGGGGATCAGCCCCAGCATTTT.

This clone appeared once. The CDR3 DNA reads TGTGCCAGTAGTATGGGACTAGTTCGGGAAACAGATACGCAGTATTTT. This encodes CASSMGLVRETDTQYF. The chain combines TRBV19 with TRBJ2-3, with TRBD2 matching 8 bases. Germline trimming cut 3 bases from V and 3 bases from J; bases unmatched to any gene: 8. Germline lookup yields CDR1 LNHDA and CDR2 SQIVND (reference sequence). CDR3 length: 16 residues.

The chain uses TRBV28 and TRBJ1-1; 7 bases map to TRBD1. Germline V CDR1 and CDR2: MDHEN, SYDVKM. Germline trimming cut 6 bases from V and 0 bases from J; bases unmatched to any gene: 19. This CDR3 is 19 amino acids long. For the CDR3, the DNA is TGTGCCAGCAGCCCGCCGCGAAACAGGGGTCTACTCCTGAACACTGAAGCTTTCTTT. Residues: CASSPPRNRGLLLNTEAFF.

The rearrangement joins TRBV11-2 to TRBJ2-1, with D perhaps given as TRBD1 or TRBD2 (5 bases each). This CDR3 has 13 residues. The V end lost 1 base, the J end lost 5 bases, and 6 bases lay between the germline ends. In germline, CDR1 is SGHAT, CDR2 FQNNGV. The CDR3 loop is CASSLAGHNEQFF. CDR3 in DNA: TGTGCCAGCAGCTTAGCGGGGCACAATGAGCAGTTCTTC.

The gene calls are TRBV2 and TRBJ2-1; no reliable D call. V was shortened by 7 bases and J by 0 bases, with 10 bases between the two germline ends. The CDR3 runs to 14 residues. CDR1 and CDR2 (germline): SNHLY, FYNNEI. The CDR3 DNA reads TGTGCCAGCAAGGGCGGTAGCTCCTACAATGAGCAGTTCTTC. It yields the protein CASKGGSSYNEQFF.

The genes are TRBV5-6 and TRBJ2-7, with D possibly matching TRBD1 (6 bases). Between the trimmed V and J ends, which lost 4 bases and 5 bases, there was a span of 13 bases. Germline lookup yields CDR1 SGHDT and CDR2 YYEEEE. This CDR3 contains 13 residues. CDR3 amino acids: CASSQDRSDEQYF. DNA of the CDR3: TGTGCCAGCAGCCAAGACAGGTCGGACGAGCAGTACTTC. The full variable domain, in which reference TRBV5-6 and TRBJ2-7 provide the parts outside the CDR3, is DAGVTQSPTHLIKTRGQQVTLRCSPKSGHDTVSWYQQALGQGPQFIFQYYEEEERQRGNFPDRFSGHQFPNYSSELNVNALLLGDSALYLCASSQDRSDEQYFGPGTRLTVT.

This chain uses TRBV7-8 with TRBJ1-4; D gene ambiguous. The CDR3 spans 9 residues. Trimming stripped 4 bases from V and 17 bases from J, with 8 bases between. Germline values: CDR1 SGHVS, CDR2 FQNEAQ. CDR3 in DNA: TGTGCCAGCAGCTACCGCTGTTTTTTT. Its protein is CASSYRCFF.

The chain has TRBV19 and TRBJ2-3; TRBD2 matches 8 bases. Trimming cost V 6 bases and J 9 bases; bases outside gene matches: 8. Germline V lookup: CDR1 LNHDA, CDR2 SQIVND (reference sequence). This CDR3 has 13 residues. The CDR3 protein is CASRERAGETQYF. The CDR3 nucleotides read TGTGCCAGTAGGGAGAGAGCGGGAGAAACGCAGTATTTT.

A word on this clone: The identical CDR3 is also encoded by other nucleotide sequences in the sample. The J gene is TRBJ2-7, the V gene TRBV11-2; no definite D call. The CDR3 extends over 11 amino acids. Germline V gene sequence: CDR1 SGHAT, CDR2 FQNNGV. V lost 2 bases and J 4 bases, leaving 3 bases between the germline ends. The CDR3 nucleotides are TGTGCCAGCAGCTTACATTACGAGCAGTACTTC. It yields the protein CASSLHYEQYF.

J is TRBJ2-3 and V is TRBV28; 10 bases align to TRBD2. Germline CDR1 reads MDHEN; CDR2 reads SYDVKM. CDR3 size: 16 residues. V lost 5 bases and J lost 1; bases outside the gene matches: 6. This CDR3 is CASSPSGSGGTDTQYF. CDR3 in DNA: TGTGCCAGCAGTCCTAGCGGGAGCGGCGGCACAGATACGCAGTATTTT. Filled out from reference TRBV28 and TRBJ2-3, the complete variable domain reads DVKVTQSSRYLVKRTGEKVFLECVQDMDHENMFWYRQDPGLGLRLIYFSYDVKMKEKGDIPEGYSVSREKKERFSLILESASTNQTSMYLCASSPSGSGGTDTQYFGPGTRLTVL.

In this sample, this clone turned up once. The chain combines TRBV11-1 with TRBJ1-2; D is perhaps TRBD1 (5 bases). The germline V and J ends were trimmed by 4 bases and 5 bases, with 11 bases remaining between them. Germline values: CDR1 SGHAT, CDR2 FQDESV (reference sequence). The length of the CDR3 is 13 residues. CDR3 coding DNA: TGTGCCAGCAGCTCCCTGACAGCTTATGGCTACACCTTC. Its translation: CASSSLTAYGYTF.

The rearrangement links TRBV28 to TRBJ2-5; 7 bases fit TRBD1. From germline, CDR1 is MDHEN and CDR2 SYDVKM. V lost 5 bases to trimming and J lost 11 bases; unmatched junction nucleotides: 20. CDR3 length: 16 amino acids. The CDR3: CASSPAGGNDLVGQYF. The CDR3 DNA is TGTGCCAGCAGTCCCGCAGGGGGAAACGACCTGGTGGGGCAGTACTTC.

This CDR3 is CASSLLGREKLFF. The CDR3, as DNA: TGTGCCAGCAGCTTGTTGGGACGTGAAAAACTGTTTTTT. The chain has TRBV5-6 and TRBJ1-4, with D possibly being TRBD1 (5 bases). The length of the CDR3 is 13 residues. The germline CDR1 and CDR2 sequences are SGHDT and YYEEEE. Trimming left V 1 base short and J 7 bases short, with 8 bases between.

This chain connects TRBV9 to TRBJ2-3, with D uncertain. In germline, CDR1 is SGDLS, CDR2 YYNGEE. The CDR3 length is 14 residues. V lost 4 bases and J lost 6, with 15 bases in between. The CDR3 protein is CASSHTTLGDTQYF. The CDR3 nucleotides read TGTGCCAGCAGCCACACAACACTTGGCGATACGCAGTATTTT.

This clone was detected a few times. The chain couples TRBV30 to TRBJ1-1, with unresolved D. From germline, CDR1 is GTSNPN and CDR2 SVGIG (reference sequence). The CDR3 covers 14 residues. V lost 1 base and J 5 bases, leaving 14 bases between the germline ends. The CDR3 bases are TGTGCCTGGAGTGGTCGGGGTAAAGGGACTGAAGCTTTCTTT. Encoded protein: CAWSGRGKGTEAFF.

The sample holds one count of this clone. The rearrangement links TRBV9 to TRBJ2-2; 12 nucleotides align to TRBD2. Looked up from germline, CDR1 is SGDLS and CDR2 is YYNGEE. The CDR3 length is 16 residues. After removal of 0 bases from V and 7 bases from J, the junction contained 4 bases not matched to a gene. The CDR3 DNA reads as TGTGCCAGCAGCGTAGAAGGACTAGCGGGACGCGGGGAGCTGTTTTTT. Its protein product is CASSVEGLAGRGELFF. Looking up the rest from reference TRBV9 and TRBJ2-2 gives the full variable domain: DSGVTQTPKHLITATGQRVTLRCSPRSGDLSVYWYQQSLDQGLQFLIQYYNGEERAKGNILERFSAQQFPDLHSELNLSSLELGDSALYFCASSVEGLAGRGELFFGEGSRLTVL.

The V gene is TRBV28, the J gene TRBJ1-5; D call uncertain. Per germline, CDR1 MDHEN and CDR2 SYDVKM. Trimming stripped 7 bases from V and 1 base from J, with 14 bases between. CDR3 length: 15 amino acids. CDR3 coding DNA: TGTGCCAGCATCCCCGGGGTGGGGAGCAATCAGCCCCAGCATTTT. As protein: CASIPGVGSNQPQHF.